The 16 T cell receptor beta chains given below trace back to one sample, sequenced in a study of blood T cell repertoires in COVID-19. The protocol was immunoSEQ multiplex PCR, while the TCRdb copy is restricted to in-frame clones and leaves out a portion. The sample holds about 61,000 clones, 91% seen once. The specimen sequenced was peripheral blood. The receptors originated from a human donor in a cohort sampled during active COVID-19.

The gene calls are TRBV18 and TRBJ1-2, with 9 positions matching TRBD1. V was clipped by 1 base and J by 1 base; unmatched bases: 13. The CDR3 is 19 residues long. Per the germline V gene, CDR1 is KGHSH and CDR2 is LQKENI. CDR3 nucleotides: TGTGCCAGCTCACCACTCGACGGGACAGGGAGCGGTAGTAACTATGGCTACACCTTC. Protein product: CASSPLDGTGSGSNYGYTF.

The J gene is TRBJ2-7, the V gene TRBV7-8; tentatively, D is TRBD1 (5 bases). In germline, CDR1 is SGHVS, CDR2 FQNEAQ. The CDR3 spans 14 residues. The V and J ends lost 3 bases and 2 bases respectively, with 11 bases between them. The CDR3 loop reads CASSFQDIAYEQYF. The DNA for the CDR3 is TGTGCCAGCAGCTTCCAGGACATTGCCTACGAGCAGTACTTC. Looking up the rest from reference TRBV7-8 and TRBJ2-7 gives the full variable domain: GAGVSQSPRYKVAKRGQDVALRCDPISGHVSLFWYQQALGQGPEFLTYFQNEAQLDKSGLPSDRFFAERPEGSVSTLKIQRTQQEDSAVYLCASSFQDIAYEQYFGPGTRLTVT.

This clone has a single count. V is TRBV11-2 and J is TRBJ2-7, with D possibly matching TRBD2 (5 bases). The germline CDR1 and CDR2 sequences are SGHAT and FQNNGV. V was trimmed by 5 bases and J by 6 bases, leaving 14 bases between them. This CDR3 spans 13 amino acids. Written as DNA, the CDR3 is TGTGCCAGCAGCCTCCCCCCAGCGGCCGAGCAGTACTTC. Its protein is CASSLPPAAEQYF.

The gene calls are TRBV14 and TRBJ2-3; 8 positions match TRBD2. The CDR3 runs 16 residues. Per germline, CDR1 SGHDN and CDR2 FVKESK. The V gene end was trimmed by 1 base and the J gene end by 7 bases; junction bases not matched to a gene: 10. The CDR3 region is CASSQVTGGFIHTQYF. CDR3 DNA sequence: TGTGCCAGCAGCCAAGTTACGGGAGGGTTTATACATACGCAGTATTTT.

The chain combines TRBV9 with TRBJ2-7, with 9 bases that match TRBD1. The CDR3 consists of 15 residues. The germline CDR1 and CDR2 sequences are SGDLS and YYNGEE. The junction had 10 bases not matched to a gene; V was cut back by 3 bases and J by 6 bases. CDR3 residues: CASSAGQGPTPEQYF. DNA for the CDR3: TGTGCCAGCAGCGCCGGACAGGGGCCAACCCCCGAGCAGTACTTC.

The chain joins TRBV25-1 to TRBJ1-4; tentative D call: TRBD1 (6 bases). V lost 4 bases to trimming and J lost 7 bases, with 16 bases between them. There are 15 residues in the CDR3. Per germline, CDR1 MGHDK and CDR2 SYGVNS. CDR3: CASSAIRGYGEKLFF. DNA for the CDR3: TGTGCCAGCAGTGCAATCAGGGGTTATGGTGAAAAACTGTTTTTT. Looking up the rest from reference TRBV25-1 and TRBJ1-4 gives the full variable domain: EADIYQTPRYLVIGTGKKITLECSQTMGHDKMYWYQQDPGMELHLIHYSYGVNSTEKGDLSSESTVSRIRTEHFPLTLESARPSHTSQYLCASSAIRGYGEKLFFGSGTQLSVL.

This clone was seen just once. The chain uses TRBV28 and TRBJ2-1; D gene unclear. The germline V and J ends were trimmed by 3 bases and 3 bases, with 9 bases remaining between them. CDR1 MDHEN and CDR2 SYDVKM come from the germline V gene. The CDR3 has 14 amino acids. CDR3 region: CASSFAELYNEQFF. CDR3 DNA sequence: TGTGCCAGCAGTTTCGCGGAGCTCTACAATGAGCAGTTCTTC.

The CDR3 nucleotides are TGCAGCGTTGATAAGGGGGCTGGCACTGAAGCTTTCTTT. Its translation is CSVDKGAGTEAFF. V and J are TRBV29-1 and TRBJ1-1; 7 nucleotides align to TRBD1. Trimming removed 3 bases from V and 4 bases from J; junction bases left unmatched: 5. The CDR3 loop spans 13 amino acids. Germline CDR1 reads SQVTM; CDR2 reads ANQGSEA. Supplemented by reference TRBV29-1 and TRBJ1-1, the full variable domain reads SAVISQKPSRDICQRGTSLTIQCQVDSQVTMMFWYRQQPGQSLTLIATANQGSEATYESGFVIDKFPISRPNLTFSTLTVSNMSPEDSSIYLCSVDKGAGTEAFFGQGTRLTVV.

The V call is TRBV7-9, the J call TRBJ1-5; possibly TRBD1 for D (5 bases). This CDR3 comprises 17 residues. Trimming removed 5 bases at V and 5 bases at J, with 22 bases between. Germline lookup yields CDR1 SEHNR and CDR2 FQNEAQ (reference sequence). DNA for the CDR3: TGTGCCAGCAGCCTGGGGGGGTTCAGGTCGGTCCATCAGCCCCAGCATTTT. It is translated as CASSLGGFRSVHQPQHF.

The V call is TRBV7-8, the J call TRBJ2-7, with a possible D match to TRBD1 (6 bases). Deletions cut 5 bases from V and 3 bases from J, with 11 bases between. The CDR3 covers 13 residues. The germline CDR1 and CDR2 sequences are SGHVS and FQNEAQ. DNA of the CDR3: TGTGCCAGCAGCAGACAGGTATACTACGAGCAGTACTTC. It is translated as CASSRQVYYEQYF.

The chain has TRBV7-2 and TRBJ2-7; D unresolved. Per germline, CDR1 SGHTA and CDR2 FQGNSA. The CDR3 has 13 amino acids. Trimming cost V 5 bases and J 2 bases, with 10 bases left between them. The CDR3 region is CASSPYSTYEQYF. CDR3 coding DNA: TGTGCCAGCAGCCCCTATTCGACCTACGAGCAGTACTTC.

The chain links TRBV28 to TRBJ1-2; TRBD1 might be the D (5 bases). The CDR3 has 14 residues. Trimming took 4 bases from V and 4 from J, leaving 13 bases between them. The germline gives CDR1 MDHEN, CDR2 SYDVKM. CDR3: CASSSQGGVYGYTF. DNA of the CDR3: TGTGCCAGCAGTTCGCAGGGTGGGGTCTATGGCTACACCTTC.

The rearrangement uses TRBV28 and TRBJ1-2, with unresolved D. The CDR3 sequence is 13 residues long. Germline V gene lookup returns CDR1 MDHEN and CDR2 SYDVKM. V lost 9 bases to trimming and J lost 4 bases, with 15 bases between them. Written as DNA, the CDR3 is TGTGCCAGTTTATCAGGAGGCTTCTATGGCTACACCTTC. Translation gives CASLSGGFYGYTF.

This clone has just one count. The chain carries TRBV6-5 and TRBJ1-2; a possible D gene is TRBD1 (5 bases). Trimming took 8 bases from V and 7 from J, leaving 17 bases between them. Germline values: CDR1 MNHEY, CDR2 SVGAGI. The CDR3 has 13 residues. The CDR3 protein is CASGRDLAPGYTF. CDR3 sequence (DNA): TGTGCCAGCGGGCGGGACTTAGCTCCTGGCTACACCTTC.

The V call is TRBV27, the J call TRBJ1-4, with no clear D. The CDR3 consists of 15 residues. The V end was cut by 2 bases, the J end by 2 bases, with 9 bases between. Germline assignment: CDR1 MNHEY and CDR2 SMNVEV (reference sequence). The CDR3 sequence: CASSLRRVTNEKLFF. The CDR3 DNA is TGTGCCAGCAGTTTAAGGAGGGTTACTAATGAAAAACTGTTTTTT.

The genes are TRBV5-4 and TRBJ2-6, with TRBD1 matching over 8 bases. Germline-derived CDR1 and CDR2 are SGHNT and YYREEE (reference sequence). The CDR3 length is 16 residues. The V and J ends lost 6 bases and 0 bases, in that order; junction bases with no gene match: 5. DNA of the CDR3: TGTGCCAGCAACCAGGGGGCGATCTCTGGGGCCAACGTCCTGACTTTC. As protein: CASNQGAISGANVLTF.